Following are 28 T cell receptor beta chains from one sample sequenced in a study of blood T cell repertoires in COVID-19. The table came from immunoSEQ multiplex PCR; TCRdb's copy has only in-frame clones and leaves some out. The sample has roughly 230,000 clones; roughly 89% are singletons. Sequencing was done on a sample of peripheral blood. The receptors were gathered from a woman aged 40-49 years who had recovered from COVID-19.

The chain recombines TRBV2 with TRBJ2-7, with 7 positions matching TRBD1. The CDR3 length is 15 residues. CDR1 is SNHLY and CDR2 is FYNNEI in the germline V gene. The V segment lost 2 bases and the J segment 3 bases; nucleotides outside the gene matches: 7. The CDR3 region has the DNA TGTGCCAGCAGTGAAAGGGGGCAGGGTTACTACGAGCAGTACTTC. It translates to CASSERGQGYYEQYF.

The V and J genes are TRBV3-1 (or the pseudogene TRBV3-2) and TRBJ1-4; D possibly corresponds to TRBD1 (6 bases). Trimming took off 2 bases at V and 8 bases at J, with 6 bases between the two ends. The CDR3 covers 12 residues. Looked up from germline, CDR1 is LGHDT and CDR2 is YNNKEL (reference sequence). DNA of the CDR3: TGTGCCAGCAGCCAACAGGGGGAAAAACTGTTTTTT. Its protein product is CASSQQGEKLFF.

This chain connects TRBV5-1 to TRBJ1-5; TRBD1 is a possible D gene (5 bases). Germline CDR1 SGHRS, CDR2 YFSETQ. The CDR3 has 14 amino acids. Trimming shortened V by 0 bases and J by 7 bases, and 11 bases separated the two germline ends. The CDR3 region is CASSLAPDIQPQHF. CDR3 DNA: TGCGCCAGCAGCTTGGCCCCGGACATACAGCCCCAGCATTTT. The full variable domain, rest sourced from reference TRBV5-1 and TRBJ1-5, is KAGVTQTPRYLIKTRGQQVTLSCSPISGHRSVSWYQQTPGQGLQFLFEYFSETQRNKGNFPGRFSGRQFSNSRSEMNVSTLELGDSALYLCASSLAPDIQPQHFGDGTRLSIL.

This chain connects TRBV28 to TRBJ2-5; D gene unclear. The CDR3 extends over 13 amino acids. Germline V gene data show CDR1 as MDHEN and CDR2 as SYDVKM. V shed 4 bases and J shed 5 bases, with 11 bases lying between them. CDR3 sequence: CASSSDILETQYF. The DNA of the CDR3 is TGTGCCAGCAGTTCCGACATATTGGAGACCCAGTACTTC.

The rearrangement joins TRBV5-5 to TRBJ1-2, with D tentatively TRBD1 (5 bases). Trimming removed 2 bases from V and 2 bases from J, with 7 bases in between. This CDR3 comprises 13 residues. Germline V gene data show CDR1 as SGHKS and CDR2 as YYEKEE (reference sequence). The CDR3 loop is CASSLDSNYGYTF. The CDR3 nucleotides are TGTGCCAGCAGCTTAGACAGCAACTATGGCTACACCTTC.

This rearrangement joins TRBV28 to TRBJ2-6; tentative D call: TRBD2 (5 bases). V was shortened by 6 bases and J by 0 bases, with 18 bases between the two germline ends. Germline CDR1 and CDR2: MDHEN and SYDVKM. This CDR3 comprises 18 residues. For the CDR3, the DNA is TGTGCCAGCAGCCCCGGTTGGGCGGGTAGCTCTGGGGCCAACGTCCTGACTTTC. Translated, it gives CASSPGWAGSSGANVLTF.

J is TRBJ1-4 and V is TRBV29-1, with a possible D match to TRBD1 (6 bases). The V gene's germline CDR1 is SQVTM and CDR2 ANQGSEA. This CDR3 has 13 amino acids. Trimming stripped 4 bases from V and 6 bases from J, with 12 bases between. As DNA, the CDR3 is TGCAGCGTTGGTGGGACACCGTATGAAAAACTGTTTTTT. It is translated as CSVGGTPYEKLFF.

The rearrangement uses TRBV2 and TRBJ1-3, with TRBD1 identical over 8 bases. The trim removed 6 bases at V and 3 bases at J, leaving 4 bases unmatched. Germline V CDR1 and CDR2: SNHLY, FYNNEI. The CDR3 is 14 residues long. The CDR3 DNA follows: TGTGCCAGCAGCGGCAGGGGGCTTGGAAACACCATATATTTT. It translates to CASSGRGLGNTIYF.

The gene calls are TRBV19 and TRBJ2-1, with D maybe TRBD1 (5 bases). Germline-derived CDR1 and CDR2 are LNHDA and SQIVND (reference sequence). The V end lost 3 bases, the J end lost 4 bases, and 16 bases lay between the germline ends. The CDR3 covers 16 residues. The CDR3, as DNA: TGTGCCAGTAGTATCGCGTCAGGGCTAACTTACAATGAGCAGTTCTTC. Amino acids: CASSIASGLTYNEQFF.

The CDR3 reads CASSPTGAGGLKTQYF. The CDR3 DNA is TGTGCCAGCAGCCCCACCGGGGCGGGGGGGCTCAAGACCCAGTACTTC. The V call is TRBV7-2, the J call TRBJ2-5; the match to TRBD2 covers 9 bases. V lost 5 bases to trimming and J lost 6 bases; unmatched junction nucleotides: 13. This CDR3 is built from 16 residues. Germline-derived CDR1 and CDR2 are SGHTA and FQGNSA.

The chain couples TRBV7-9 to TRBJ2-3, with 10 bases that match TRBD2. The CDR3 totals 16 residues. With V trimmed by 2 bases and J by 2 bases, 4 bases remained unmatched. Germline V CDR1 and CDR2: SEHNR, FQNEAQ (reference sequence). The CDR3 region has the DNA TGTGCCAGCAGCTTATCAACTAGCGGGAACACAGATACGCAGTATTTT. This translates into CASSLSTSGNTDTQYF. The full variable domain, completed using reference TRBV7-9 and TRBJ2-3, is DTGVSQNPRHKITKRGQNVTFRCDPISEHNRLYWYRQTLGQGPEFLTYFQNEAQLEKSRLLSDRFSAERPKGSFSTLEIQRTEQGDSAMYLCASSLSTSGNTDTQYFGPGTRLTVL.

The chain carries TRBV12-3 or TRBV12-4 and TRBJ2-7, with D possibly TRBD2 on 5 matching bases. The V and J ends lost 4 bases and 5 bases respectively, with 6 bases between them. There are 11 residues in the CDR3. This CDR3 reads CASSSSNEQYV. The CDR3 DNA reads as TGTGCCAGCAGTTCTAGCAACGAGCAGTACGTC.

The chain carries TRBV6-5 and TRBJ2-3; 9 bases align to TRBD2. The V and J ends lost 5 bases and 4 bases, in that order; junction bases with no gene match: 4. The CDR3 is made up of 14 amino acids. The V gene's germline CDR1 is MNHEY and CDR2 SVGAGI. The DNA of the CDR3 is TGTGCCAGCAGTAGGCTAGCGGGGTCAGATACGCAGTATTTT. This translates into CASSRLAGSDTQYF.

The chain is built from TRBV28 and TRBJ2-7, with D maybe TRBD1 (6 bases). Germline assignment: CDR1 MDHEN and CDR2 SYDVKM. Trimming shortened V by 4 bases and J by 7 bases, and 20 bases separated the two germline ends. This CDR3 comprises 15 residues. The CDR3 reads CASSSWTRGMDEQYF. In nucleotides, the CDR3 is TGTGCCAGCAGTTCATGGACAAGGGGGATGGATGAGCAGTACTTC.

The chain recombines TRBV27 with TRBJ1-5; TRBD1 aligns across 11 bases. The CDR3 spans 14 residues. V shed 5 bases and J 8 bases; nucleotides not matched to a gene: 5. CDR1 is MNHEY, CDR2 SMNVEV, per germline (reference sequence). CDR3 bases: TGTGCCAGCAGTCAAGGGACAGGGGGGAAGCCCCAGCATTTT. This sequence encodes CASSQGTGGKPQHF.

This rearrangement joins TRBV5-6 to TRBJ1-3, with unresolved D. The length of the CDR3 is 15 residues. The germline V gene encodes CDR1 SGHDT and CDR2 YYEEEE. V was shortened by 1 base and J by 4 bases, with 12 bases between the two germline ends. The DNA for the CDR3 is TGTGCCAGCAGCTTGTGGTCCGGGAGGGGAAACACCATATATTTT. Protein sequence: CASSLWSGRGNTIYF.

This clone was seen more than once but under ten times. The chain is built from TRBV28 and TRBJ1-5, with TRBD1 as a possible D gene (5 bases). CDR1 and CDR2 (germline): MDHEN, SYDVKM. The V end was cut by 3 bases, the J end by 6 bases, with 12 bases between. The CDR3 extends over 14 amino acids. This CDR3 reads CASSFLTASQPQHF. CDR3 nucleotide sequence: TGTGCCAGCAGTTTCTTGACAGCCAGTCAGCCCCAGCATTTT.

In this sample, this clone turned up once. The chain has TRBV3-1 (or the pseudogene TRBV3-2) and TRBJ2-7, with a weak D call TRBD2 (5 bases). Germline-derived CDR1 and CDR2 are LGHDT and YNNKEL (reference sequence). The CDR3 runs 14 residues. The ends were cut back, 1 base at V and 3 bases at J, with 10 bases in the middle. CDR3 protein: CASSQALRDYEQYF. CDR3 DNA sequence: TGTGCCAGCAGCCAAGCTTTGAGGGACTACGAGCAGTACTTC.

The rearrangement links TRBV12-5 to TRBJ1-2, with D possibly being TRBD1 (5 bases). CDR3 length: 16 residues. Trimming left V 1 base short and J 0 bases short, with 12 bases between. In germline, CDR1 is LGHNT, CDR2 FRNRAP. CDR3 DNA sequence: TGTGCTAGTGGTTTGGCAGGACACCTAGCTAACTATGGCTACACCTTC. This encodes CASGLAGHLANYGYTF.

The chain carries TRBV5-4 and TRBJ2-3; 7 nucleotides align to TRBD1. V lost 3 bases to trimming and J lost 0 bases; unmatched junction nucleotides: 4. This CDR3 has 15 residues. CDR1 SGHNT and CDR2 YYREEE come from the germline V gene (reference sequence). Written as DNA, the CDR3 is TGTGCCAGCAGCTCTCCGGGACAGAGCACAGATACGCAGTATTTT. Translation gives CASSSPGQSTDTQYF.

The rearrangement uses TRBV11-2 and TRBJ1-4; weak D call: TRBD1 (6 bases). V lost 5 bases to trimming and J lost 8 bases, with 15 bases between them. The CDR3 contains 14 residues. From germline, CDR1 is SGHAT and CDR2 FQNNGV. The CDR3 DNA reads TGTGCCAGCAGCCGGGACATCGGGTGGGAAAAACTGTTTTTT. This sequence encodes CASSRDIGWEKLFF.

The CDR3 DNA follows: TGTGCCAGCAGCCCCCCCCAGGGAAACACTGAAGCTTTCTTT. Protein: CASSPPQGNTEAFF. V gene TRBV7-2 combines with J gene TRBJ1-1, with D possibly being TRBD1 (5 bases). The germline V gene encodes CDR1 SGHTA and CDR2 FQGNSA. The CDR3 has 14 residues. The V gene lost 5 bases and the J gene lost 2 bases, with 12 bases spanning the gap.

The chain recombines TRBV10-3 with TRBJ1-1; D perhaps matches TRBD1 (5 bases). There are 15 residues in the CDR3. V dropped 2 bases and J dropped 4 bases, with 14 bases sitting between them. Germline V gives CDR1 ENHRY, CDR2 SYGVKD. CDR3 sequence (DNA): TGTGCCATCAGTGAGGGGGGGGGACTGGGCACTGAAGCTTTCTTT. Translating gives CAISEGGGLGTEAFF.

The rearrangement links TRBV11-1 to TRBJ2-5; 13 bases are a match to TRBD2. The V segment lost 0 bases and the J segment 3 bases; nucleotides outside the gene matches: 1. The germline gives CDR1 SGHAT, CDR2 FQDESV (reference sequence). The CDR3 contains 16 residues. The CDR3 nucleotides read TGTGCCAGCAGCTTAGCCGGGACTAGCGGGGAAGAGACCCAGTACTTC. Its protein product is CASSLAGTSGEETQYF.

The V call is TRBV11-2, the J call TRBJ2-3, with 11 nucleotides matching TRBD2. With V trimmed by 5 bases and J by 1 base, 5 bases remained unmatched. The CDR3 has 16 residues. The germline V gene encodes CDR1 SGHAT and CDR2 FQNNGV. CDR3 bases: TGTGCCAGCAGCGCAAAACTAGCGGGGGGCACAGATACGCAGTATTTT. Translation: CASSAKLAGGTDTQYF.

The J gene is TRBJ2-5, the V gene TRBV2; 7 bases match TRBD1. Germline CDR1 is SNHLY and CDR2 is FYNNEI. V lost 5 bases and J lost 7; bases outside the gene matches: 7. The CDR3 is made up of 13 amino acids. The CDR3 is CASSPGGPGTQYF. In DNA, the CDR3 is TGTGCCAGCAGTCCAGGGGGTCCGGGGACCCAGTACTTC.

The chain couples TRBV7-9 to TRBJ2-4; weak D call: TRBD1 (6 bases). This CDR3 spans 16 amino acids. The V gene's germline CDR1 is SEHNR and CDR2 FQNEAQ (reference sequence). The V end lost 5 bases, the J end lost 0 bases, and 14 bases lay between the germline ends. CDR3 residues: CASSGGQLLAKNIQYF. The CDR3 DNA reads as TGTGCCAGCAGCGGAGGACAGCTACTAGCCAAAAACATTCAGTACTTC.

The chain is built from TRBV10-3 and TRBJ2-5, with TRBD1 matching 7 bases. V trimming: 3 bases; J trimming: 6 bases; junction bases outside the gene matches: 7. CDR1 is ENHRY, CDR2 SYGVKD, per germline. The CDR3 contains 14 residues. CDR3 nucleotide sequence: TGTGCCATCAGTGACGGACAGGTTGGAAAGACCCAGTACTTC. Protein sequence: CAISDGQVGKTQYF.